The subject of this entry is one T cell receptor beta chain. What it binds is unknown. These data come from a study of cytomegalovirus exposure and HLA in healthy donors. Study-level information: A data release that came early held some 84 million unique TCRs from HLA-typed donors. General study findings and limits: Within an earlier analysis, most TCR beta V segments proved productive either about 90% or about 30% of the time. The study flagged approximately 180 TCR beta chains as cytomegalovirus-associated. There were a few CMV-associated chains whose specificity for CMV antigens was confirmed in vitro.

In the PCR, 60 Vbeta and 13 Jbeta primers were used. Some clones are missing from TCRdb's copy, which holds only in-frame ones; the method was immunoSEQ multiplex PCR. The repertoire holds around 120,000 clones, with around 74% as singletons. From germline, CDR1 is SQVTM and CDR2 ANQGSEA. V lost 7 bases and J lost 0; bases outside the gene matches: 3. The CDR3 length is 13 residues. The TCR was taken from a man aged 55 to 69 in good health and CMV-seropositive. Sequenced: PBMCs. The chain is built from TRBV29-1 and TRBJ2-3, with 8 bases lining up with TRBD1. CDR3 region: CSGRQGSTDTQYF. Written as DNA, the CDR3 is TGCAGCGGTAGACAGGGGAGCACAGATACGCAGTATTTT.